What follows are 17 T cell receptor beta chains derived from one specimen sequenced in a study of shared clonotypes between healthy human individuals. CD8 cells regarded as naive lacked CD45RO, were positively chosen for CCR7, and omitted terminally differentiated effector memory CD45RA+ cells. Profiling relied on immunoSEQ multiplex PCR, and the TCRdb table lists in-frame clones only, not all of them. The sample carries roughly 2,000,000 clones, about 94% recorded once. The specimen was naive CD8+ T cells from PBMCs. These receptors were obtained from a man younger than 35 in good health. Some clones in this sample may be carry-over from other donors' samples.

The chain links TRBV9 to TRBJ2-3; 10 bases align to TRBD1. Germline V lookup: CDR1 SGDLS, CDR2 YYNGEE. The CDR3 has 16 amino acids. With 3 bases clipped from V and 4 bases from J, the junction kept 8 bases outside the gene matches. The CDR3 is CASSERKTGGPDTQYF. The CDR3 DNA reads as TGTGCCAGCAGCGAACGAAAGACAGGGGGCCCAGATACGCAGTATTTT.

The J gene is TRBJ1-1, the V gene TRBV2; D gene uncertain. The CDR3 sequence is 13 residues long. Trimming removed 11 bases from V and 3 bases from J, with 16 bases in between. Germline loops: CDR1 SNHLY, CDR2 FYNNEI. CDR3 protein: CAWDPGPDTEAFF. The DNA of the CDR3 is TGTGCCTGGGATCCTGGGCCGGACACTGAAGCTTTCTTT.

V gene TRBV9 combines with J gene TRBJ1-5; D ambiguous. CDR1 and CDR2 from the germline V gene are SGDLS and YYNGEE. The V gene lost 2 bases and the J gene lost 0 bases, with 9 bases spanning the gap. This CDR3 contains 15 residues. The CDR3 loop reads CASSVGSYSNQPQHF. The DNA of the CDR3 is TGTGCCAGCAGCGTCGGGTCATATAGCAATCAGCCCCAGCATTTT.

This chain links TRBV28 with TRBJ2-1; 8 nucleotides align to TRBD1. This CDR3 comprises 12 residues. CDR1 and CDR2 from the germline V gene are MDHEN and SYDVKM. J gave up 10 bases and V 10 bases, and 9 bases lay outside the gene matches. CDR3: CATQGALDEQFF. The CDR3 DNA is TGTGCCACCCAGGGGGCCCTGGACGAGCAGTTCTTC.

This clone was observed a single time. The CDR3 bases are TGTGCCAGCAGTTTATACTCCAGGGACGAGCAGTACTTC. As protein: CASSLYSRDEQYF. The chain has TRBV27 and TRBJ2-7; tentative D call: TRBD1 (5 bases). The germline CDR1 and CDR2 sequences are MNHEY and SMNVEV (reference sequence). V shed 1 base and J shed 5 bases, with 9 bases lying between them. There are 13 residues in the CDR3.

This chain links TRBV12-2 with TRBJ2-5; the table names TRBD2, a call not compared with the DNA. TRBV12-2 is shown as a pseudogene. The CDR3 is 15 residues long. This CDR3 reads CASRLNCSEQETQYF. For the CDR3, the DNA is TGTGCAAGTCGCTTAAACTGCAGCGAACAAGAGACCCAGTACTTC.

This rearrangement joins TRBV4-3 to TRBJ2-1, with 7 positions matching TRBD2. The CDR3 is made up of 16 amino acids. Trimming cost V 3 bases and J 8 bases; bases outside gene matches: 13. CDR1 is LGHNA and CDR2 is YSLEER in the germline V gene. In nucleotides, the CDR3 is TGCGCCAGCAGCCACCTCGGTCGGGAGGTGTTCCATGAGCAGTTCTTC. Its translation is CASSHLGREVFHEQFF.

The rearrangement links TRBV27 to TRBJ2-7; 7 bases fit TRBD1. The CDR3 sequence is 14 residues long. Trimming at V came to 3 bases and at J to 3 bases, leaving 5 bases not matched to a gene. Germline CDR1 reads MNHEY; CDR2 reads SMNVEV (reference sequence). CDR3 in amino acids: CASSFQGQIYEQYF. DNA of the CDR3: TGTGCCAGCAGTTTTCAGGGACAGATCTACGAGCAGTACTTC.

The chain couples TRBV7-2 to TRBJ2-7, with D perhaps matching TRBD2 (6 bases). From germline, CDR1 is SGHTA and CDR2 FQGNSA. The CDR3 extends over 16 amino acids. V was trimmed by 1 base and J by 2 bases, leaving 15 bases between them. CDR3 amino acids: CASSLGGGPRTYEQYF. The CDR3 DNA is TGTGCCAGCAGCTTAGGAGGAGGGCCTAGGACCTACGAGCAGTACTTC.

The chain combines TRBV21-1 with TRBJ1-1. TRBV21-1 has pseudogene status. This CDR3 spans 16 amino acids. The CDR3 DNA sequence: TGTGCCAGCAGCAAAGGGGGCGAGGGAATGAACACTGAAGCTTTCTTT. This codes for CASSKGGEGMNTEAFF.

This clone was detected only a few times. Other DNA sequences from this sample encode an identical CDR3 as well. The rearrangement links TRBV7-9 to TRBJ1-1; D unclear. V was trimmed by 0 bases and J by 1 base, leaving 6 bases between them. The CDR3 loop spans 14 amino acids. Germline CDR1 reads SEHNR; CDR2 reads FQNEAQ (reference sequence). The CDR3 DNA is TGTGCCAGCAGCTTAGCGCCCAGGAACACTGAAGCTTTCTTT. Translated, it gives CASSLAPRNTEAFF. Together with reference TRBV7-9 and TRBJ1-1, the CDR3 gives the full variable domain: DTGVSQNPRHKITKRGQNVTFRCDPISEHNRLYWYRQTLGQGPEFLTYFQNEAQLEKSRLLSDRFSAERPKGSFSTLEIQRTEQGDSAMYLCASSLAPRNTEAFFGQGTRLTVV.

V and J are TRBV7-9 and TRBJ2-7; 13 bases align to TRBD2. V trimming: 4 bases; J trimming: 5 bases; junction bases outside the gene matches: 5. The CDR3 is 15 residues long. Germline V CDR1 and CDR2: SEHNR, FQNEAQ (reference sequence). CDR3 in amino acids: CASSSRTSGSNEQYF. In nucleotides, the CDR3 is TGTGCCAGCAGCTCCCGGACTAGCGGGAGCAACGAGCAGTACTTC.

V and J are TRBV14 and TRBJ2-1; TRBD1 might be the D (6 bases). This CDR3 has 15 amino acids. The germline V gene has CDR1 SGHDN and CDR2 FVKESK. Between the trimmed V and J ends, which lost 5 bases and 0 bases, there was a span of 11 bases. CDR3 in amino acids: CASSADRYSYNEQFF. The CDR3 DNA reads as TGTGCCAGCAGCGCGGACAGATACTCCTACAATGAGCAGTTCTTC. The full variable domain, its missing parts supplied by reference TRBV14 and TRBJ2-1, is EAGVTQFPSHSVIEKGQTVTLRCDPISGHDNLYWYRRVMGKEIKFLLHFVKESKQDESGMPNNRFLAERTGGTYSTLKVQPAELEDSGVYFCASSADRYSYNEQFFGPGTRLTVL.

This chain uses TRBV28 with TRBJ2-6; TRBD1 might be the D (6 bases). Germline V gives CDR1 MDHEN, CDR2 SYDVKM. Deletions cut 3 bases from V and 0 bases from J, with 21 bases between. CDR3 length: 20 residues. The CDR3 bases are TGTGCCAGCAGTTTTATCGGGCAGGGGCATCCCAACTCTGGGGCCAACGTCCTGACTTTC. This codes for CASSFIGQGHPNSGANVLTF.

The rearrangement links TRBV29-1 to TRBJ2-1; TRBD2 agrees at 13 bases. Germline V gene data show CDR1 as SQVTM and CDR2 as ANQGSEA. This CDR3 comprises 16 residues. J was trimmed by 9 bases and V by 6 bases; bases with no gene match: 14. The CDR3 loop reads CSVLIMGLAGKAEQFF. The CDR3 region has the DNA TGCAGCGTACTGATTATGGGACTAGCGGGAAAGGCTGAGCAGTTCTTC.

CDR3 coding DNA: TGTGCCAGCAGTATTTTCCCTGGGGACTATGGCTACACCTTC. This translates into CASSIFPGDYGYTF. The V call is TRBV27, the J call TRBJ1-2; D unresolved. The CDR3 contains 14 residues. Trimming took 5 bases from V and 3 from J, leaving 13 bases between them. Germline CDR1 is MNHEY and CDR2 is SMNVEV (reference sequence).

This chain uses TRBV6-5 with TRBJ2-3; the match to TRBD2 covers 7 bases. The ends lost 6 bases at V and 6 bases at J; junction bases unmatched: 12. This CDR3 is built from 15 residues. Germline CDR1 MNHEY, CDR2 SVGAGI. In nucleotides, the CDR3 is TGTGCCAGCAGCCCTGATTTGAGGCGGGAGGATACGCAGTATTTT. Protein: CASSPDLRREDTQYF.